The T cell receptor beta chain under discussion was sequenced for a study of shared clonotypes between healthy human individuals. Study-level findings and limits: Researchers sampled blood only, noting tissue repertoires likely differ.

Comments on this clone: No antigen is known for it.

The CDR3 sequence is 13 residues long. Unmatched junction bases numbered 2, after V lost 6 bases and J lost 5 bases. The germline gives CDR1 ENHRY, CDR2 SYGVKD. Among the donors, all were Caucasian adults who lived in Nashville, Tennessee. Some clones are missing from TCRdb's copy, which holds only in-frame ones; the method was immunoSEQ multiplex PCR. The sample lists approximately 460,000 clones, roughly three quarters occurring once. Sample: PBMCs. This TCR derives from a woman aged 40 to 50 in good health. Some clones in this sample may be carry-over from other donors' samples. The chain employs TRBV10-3 and TRBJ1-4, with 8 positions matching TRBD1. CDR3 protein: CAIRRDRNEKLFF. In nucleotides, the CDR3 is TGTGCCATCAGACGGGACAGGAATGAAAAACTGTTTTTT.